Listed below are T cell receptor beta chains from one sample, sequenced in a study of blood T cell repertoires in COVID-19. Assay used: immunoSEQ multiplex PCR; TCRdb lists only in-frame clones, some missing. This sample yields tens of thousands of clones, of which about 90% are seen a single time; around 13% belongs to the top ten. Sequencing was done on a sample of peripheral blood. These TCRs come from a man aged 80 or over with acute or convalescent COVID-19. Each CDR3 is given with its conserved first and last residue. D genes are given only for firm matches. Only some rows state a clone size, as once, few, many or a class for expanded clones.

CDR3	DNA	size	V	J	D
CSASSRGPSGNTIYF	TGCAGTGCTAGTAGCAGGGGGCCCTCTGGAAACACCATATATTTT	.	TRBV20-1	TRBJ1-3	TRBD1
CASSQELAGGRQYF	TGTGCCAGCAGCCAAGAACTAGCGGGGGGGAGGCAGTACTTC	.	TRBV3-1/TRBV3-2	TRBJ2-7	TRBD2
CASGTGTGMQDTQYF	TGTGCCAGCGGGACCGGGACAGGGATGCAAGATACGCAGTATTTT	.	TRBV6-5	TRBJ2-3	TRBD1
CASSIPPGQREGGYTF	TGTGCCAGTAGTATACCCCCTGGACAGAGGGAAGGCGGCTACACCTTC	.	TRBV19	TRBJ1-2	.
CASRPQGANTEAFF	TGTGCCAGCAGACCCCAAGGGGCCAACACTGAAGCTTTCTTT	.	TRBV6-5	TRBJ1-1	.
CASSTRRENTEAFF	TGTGCCAGCAGTACCCGGAGGGAGAACACTGAAGCTTTCTTT	once	TRBV27	TRBJ1-1	.
CASSGSGLASYEQYF	TGTGCCAGCAGCGGATCGGGACTAGCGTCATACGAGCAGTACTTC	.	TRBV11-2	TRBJ2-7	TRBD2
CASSFRRQRASGGPKYF	TGTGCCAGCAGCTTCAGGCGCCAACGCGCTAGCGGGGGCCCGAAGTACTTC	.	TRBV5-6	TRBJ2-5	TRBD2
CASSGQRGLEAFF	TGTGCCAGCAGTGGGCAAAGGGGCCTTGAAGCTTTCTTT	.	TRBV2	TRBJ1-1	.
CASSPTTPGTGIGSTDTQYF	TGTGCCAGCAGCCCTACAACCCCCGGGACAGGCATCGGAAGCACAGATACGCAGTATTTT	.	TRBV21-1	TRBJ2-3	.
CASSATGNYGYTF	TGTGCCAGCAGTGCCACAGGGAACTATGGCTACACCTTC	few	TRBV2	TRBJ1-2	.
CSVEEEWGNRGPGELFF	TGCAGCGTTGAAGAAGAATGGGGCAACAGGGGACCCGGGGAGCTGTTTTTT	.	TRBV29-1	TRBJ2-2	TRBD1
CASRSQGGRETQYF	TGTGCCAGCCGAAGTCAGGGGGGCCGAGAGACCCAGTACTTC	.	TRBV3-1/TRBV3-2	TRBJ2-5	.
CASSSEPAQPQHF	TGTGCCAGCAGTTCGGAGCCGGCCCAGCCCCAGCATTTT	once	TRBV6-4	TRBJ1-5	.
CASSFEGTLGAFF	TGTGCCAGCAGCTTCGAGGGGACTTTAGGGGCTTTCTTT	.	TRBV5-6	TRBJ1-1	.
CASSARNRNGISGNTIYF	TGTGCCAGCAGCGCCCGGAACAGAAACGGTATCTCTGGAAACACCATATATTTT	.	TRBV9	TRBJ1-3	.
CASSWTGEETQYF	TGTGCCAGCAGCTGGACAGGGGAAGAGACCCAGTACTTC	.	TRBV5-8	TRBJ2-5	TRBD1
CASSSVLGLAGSHNEQFF	TGCGCCAGCAGCTCCGTATTGGGACTAGCGGGGTCCCACAATGAGCAGTTCTTC	.	TRBV5-1	TRBJ2-1	TRBD2
CASSQVQGPYGYTF	TGTGCCAGCAGCCAAGTCCAGGGCCCCTATGGCTACACCTTC	.	TRBV14	TRBJ1-2	.
CSASPGTDGAYGYTF	TGCAGTGCTAGTCCCGGGACAGACGGCGCCTATGGCTACACCTTC	.	TRBV20-1	TRBJ1-2	TRBD1
CASSRRQGASNTGELFF	TGTGCCAGTAGTAGAAGACAGGGGGCTTCGAACACCGGGGAGCTGTTTTTT	.	TRBV19	TRBJ2-2	TRBD1
CASSPRTGDKLFF	TGTGCCAGCAGTCCCCGGACAGGGGACAAACTGTTTTTT	.	TRBV27	TRBJ1-4	TRBD1
CASSTSTGLRAYGYTF	TGTGCCAGCAGCACGAGTACAGGGTTAAGGGCCTATGGCTACACCTTC	.	TRBV5-4	TRBJ1-2	.
CASSLGWGDYEQYF	TGTGCCAGCAGCTTGGGGTGGGGGGACTACGAGCAGTACTTC	.	TRBV7-8	TRBJ2-7	.
CASSPALASTEAFF	TGTGCCAGCAGTCCCGCCCTCGCGAGCACTGAAGCTTTCTTT	.	TRBV28	TRBJ1-1	.
CASSELTQETQYF	TGTGCCAGCAGTGAACTAACCCAAGAGACCCAGTACTTC	.	TRBV2	TRBJ2-5	.
CASSVSRGQGEKLFF	TGTGCCAGCAGCGTTTCCCGAGGACAAGGTGAAAAACTGTTTTTT	.	TRBV2	TRBJ1-4	.
CASSEPGWDIQYF	TGTGCCAGCAGTGAACCGGGTTGGGACATTCAGTACTTC	.	TRBV6-1	TRBJ2-4	.
CASSLKQPYQPQHF	TGTGCCAGCAGTTTAAAACAGCCCTATCAGCCCCAGCATTTT	.	TRBV27	TRBJ1-5	.
CASHEPPNYGYTF	TGTGCCTCCCATGAGCCTCCTAACTATGGCTACACCTTC	.	TRBV6-5	TRBJ1-2	.
CASSFTGGEAYEQYF	TGCGCCAGCAGCTTTACAGGGGGGGAAGCCTACGAGCAGTACTTC	.	TRBV5-1	TRBJ2-7	.
CASSESGTGNTEAFF	TGTGCCAGCAGTGAATCTGGGACAGGGAACACTGAAGCTTTCTTT	.	TRBV25-1	TRBJ1-1	TRBD1
CASTRQGLYYNEQFF	TGTGCCAGCACCAGACAGGGGCTTTACTACAATGAGCAGTTCTTC	.	TRBV5-6	TRBJ2-1	TRBD1
CSVETGGNTEAFF	TGCAGCGTTGAGACAGGGGGCAACACTGAAGCTTTCTTT	.	TRBV29-1	TRBJ1-1	TRBD1
CASSLAQTNEKLFF	TGCGCCAGCAGCTTGGCTCAGACTAATGAAAAACTGTTTTTT	.	TRBV5-1	TRBJ1-4	.
CASSVTGGWQETQYF	TGTGCCAGCAGTGTCACAGGGGGTTGGCAAGAGACCCAGTACTTC	.	TRBV25-1	TRBJ2-5	TRBD1
CATSRRLAGDASNTGELFF	TGTGCCACCAGCAGAAGACTAGCGGGGGACGCCTCGAACACCGGGGAGCTGTTTTTT	.	TRBV15	TRBJ2-2	TRBD2
CASSVEGAFLGNEQFF	TGTGCCAGCAGCGTAGAGGGGGCGTTCCTCGGCAATGAGCAGTTCTTC	.	TRBV9	TRBJ2-1	TRBD1
CASSHNTGDYGYTF	TGTGCCAGCAGCCATAACACAGGAGACTATGGCTACACCTTC	.	TRBV3-1/TRBV3-2	TRBJ1-2	.
CASRRSDRDRAYEQYF	TGTGCCAGTAGGCGCTCCGACCGGGACAGGGCCTACGAGCAGTACTTC	.	TRBV19	TRBJ2-7	TRBD1
CASSLPGQDNQPQHF	TGTGCCAGCAGTCTTCCGGGACAAGACAATCAGCCCCAGCATTTT	.	TRBV28	TRBJ1-5	.
CSVGGGLGETQYF	TGCAGCGTTGGAGGAGGGTTAGGGGAGACCCAGTACTTC	once	TRBV29-1	TRBJ2-5	.
CSLQEYNEQFF	TGCAGCCTCCAGGAATACAATGAGCAGTTCTTC	.	TRBV20-1	TRBJ2-1	.
CASSSITSGGAVSTDTQYF	TGTGCCAGCAGCTCCATTACTAGCGGGGGGGCGGTCTCCACAGATACGCAGTATTTT	.	TRBV7-6	TRBJ2-3	TRBD2
CASSPRTGGNTEAFF	TGTGCCAGTAGTCCCCGCACAGGGGGAAACACTGAAGCTTTCTTT	.	TRBV19	TRBJ1-1	TRBD1
CASSVAGANTGELFF	TGTGCCAGCAGCGTAGCAGGGGCGAACACCGGGGAGCTGTTTTTT	.	TRBV9	TRBJ2-2	.
CASSLIGSSYEQYF	TGTGCCAGCAGCTTAATTGGGAGCTCCTACGAGCAGTACTTC	.	TRBV7-2	TRBJ2-7	.
CASSQAAGWPQHF	TGTGCCAGCAGCCAGGCGGCAGGGTGGCCCCAGCATTTT	.	TRBV3-1/TRBV3-2	TRBJ1-5	.
CASSRSRETQYF	TGTGCCAGCAGCCGTTCCCGAGAGACCCAGTACTTC	.	TRBV6-5	TRBJ2-5	.
CASSSSGGTEAFF	TGCGCCAGCAGCTCCTCGGGGGGGACTGAAGCTTTCTTT	.	TRBV5-1	TRBJ1-1	.
CASSIAMSSYEQYF	TGTGCCAGTAGTATCGCGATGTCCTCCTACGAGCAGTACTTC	.	TRBV19	TRBJ2-7	.
CASSRRYEQYF	TGTGCCAGCAGCCGTCGGTACGAGCAGTACTTC	few	TRBV3-1/TRBV3-2	TRBJ2-7	.
CASSFDSASYEQYF	TGTGCCAGCAGCTTCGACAGTGCCTCCTACGAGCAGTACTTC	.	TRBV11-2	TRBJ2-7	.
CASSYSTVNTEAFF	TGTGCCAGCAGCTACTCCACAGTGAACACTGAAGCTTTCTTT	few	TRBV7-8	TRBJ1-1	.
CASSPPGVAGTGELFF	TGTGCCAGCAGCCCACCGGGGGTAGCAGGAACCGGGGAGCTGTTTTTT	.	TRBV11-2	TRBJ2-2	.
CASSPRGEGSWEKLFF	TGTGCCAGCAGTCCCCGAGGTGAGGGATCTTGGGAAAAACTGTTTTTT	.	TRBV25-1	TRBJ1-4	.
CASSRIQGMPSEQFF	TGTGCCAGCAGCCGAATACAGGGGATGCCCAGTGAGCAGTTCTTC	.	TRBV3-1/TRBV3-2	TRBJ2-1	TRBD1
CASEGQGFGYTF	TGTGCCAGCGAGGGACAGGGGTTTGGCTACACCTTC	.	TRBV19	TRBJ1-2	TRBD1
CASRGSSNEKLFF	TGTGCCAGTAGGGGCTCGTCTAATGAAAAACTGTTTTTT	.	TRBV19	TRBJ1-4	.
CASSPTAGEHYGYTF	TGTGCCAGCTCACCAACGGCAGGGGAACACTATGGCTACACCTTC	.	TRBV18	TRBJ1-2	.